This T cell receptor beta chain was retrieved from a study of cytomegalovirus exposure and HLA in healthy donors. General study points: Researchers reported in a later analysis that common viral pathogens appeared linked to several top clusters. Later on, an analysis tied 15,000 to 20,000 TCR beta sequences to HLA alleles at 0.05 false discovery rate.

The PCR used 60 Vbeta and 13 Jbeta primers. Libraries were prepared by immunoSEQ multiplex PCR; TCRdb keeps only in-frame clonotypes and omits some of them. This sample has some 56,000 clones, with around 62% found just once. CDR1 and CDR2 from the germline V gene are MNHEY and SMNVEV (reference sequence). This CDR3 region has 15 residues. V was trimmed by 4 bases and J by 5 bases, leaving 17 bases between them. As for this clone: The target antigen is unknown.

The receptor was derived from a human donor in good health. J is TRBJ1-2 and V is TRBV27; D perhaps matches TRBD1 (6 bases). Sequencing input: PBMCs. The CDR3 DNA is TGTGCCAGCAGTTCCGCCGGGGGGGGCACATATGGCTACACCTTC. Its protein product is CASSSAGGGTYGYTF.